Listed here are 14 T cell receptor beta chains from one sample, sequenced in a study of T-cell reconstitution after alpha-beta-depleted transplantation in children. Preparation of the TCRbeta library involved a method that used unique molecular identifiers. MiXCR, applied by TCRdb to the PCR reads, yields one record per CDR3 protein. The sample records around 78,000 distinct CDR3 sequences, about 6.7% being singletons. The sequencing used PBMCs from the stem cell graft donor, collected from the stem cell graft. Every receptor here comes from a human donor who donated a stem cell graft to a child with acute lymphoblastic leukemia.

This clonotype has a count of ten or more. The junction shows a germline mismatch at one end, possibly a read error. This chain uses TRBV28 with TRBJ2-7; D is uncertain. The CDR3 has 17 residues. Germline CDR1 reads MDHEN; CDR2 reads SYDVKM. DNA of the CDR3: TGTGCCAGCAGTTTATATAAGACCTTAGAAGTCTTGGGCCTTCGGGTCTTC. Translating gives CASSLYKTLEVLGLRVF.

This clonotype was picked up many times. This chain joins TRBV7-8 and TRBJ2-3; 9 bases align to TRBD2. CDR1 and CDR2 (germline): SGHVS, FQNEAQ. After removal of 1 base from V and 2 bases from J, the junction contained 7 bases not matched to a gene. The CDR3 is 17 amino acids. The DNA of the CDR3 is TGTGCCAGCAGCTTAGTGGTTAGCGGGGGATTCACAGATACGCAGTATTTT. This gives the protein CASSLVVSGGFTDTQYF.

Regarding this clonotype: One end of the junction varies from germline; a read error may be responsible. V usage is TRBV19 and J usage is TRBJ2-3; 7 bases line up with TRBD1. This CDR3 region has 15 residues. Germline V gene sequence: CDR1 LNHDA, CDR2 SQIVND (reference sequence). CDR3 nucleotides: TGTTCCAGCCCTAGGGGGACAGAGCGAATAGATACGCAGTATTTT. This encodes CSSPRGTERIDTQYF.

This clonotype was counted at least ten times. The chain joins TRBV12-3 or TRBV12-4 to TRBJ2-3; possibly TRBD1 for D (6 bases). The CDR3 runs 15 residues. V lost 7 bases to trimming and J lost 6 bases, with 20 bases between them. The CDR3 bases are TGTGCCAGCACCCCCCGGCAGGGGAAAGGGGATACGCAGTATTTT. Translating gives CASTPRQGKGDTQYF.

This clonotype has ten or more counts. CDR3 sequence (DNA): TGCGCCAGCAGCTTAGACAGGGGGCTTTCACCCCTCCACTTT. It is translated as CASSLDRGLSPLHF. The chain has TRBV5-1 and TRBJ1-6; TRBD1 agrees at 10 bases. Trimming took 2 bases from V and 9 from J; bases not matched to a gene: 2. Germline V lookup: CDR1 SGHRS, CDR2 YFSETQ. The CDR3 runs 14 residues.

The chain uses TRBV7-6 and TRBJ2-2, with D tentatively TRBD2 (6 bases). The CDR3 runs to 15 residues. Germline V lookup: CDR1 SGHVS, CDR2 FNYEAQ. Between the trimmed V and J ends, which lost 1 base and 4 bases, there was a span of 10 bases. CDR3 amino acids: CASSLDGSRTGELFF. In nucleotides, the CDR3 is TGTGCCAGCAGCTTAGACGGGAGTCGCACCGGGGAGCTGTTTTTT.

This clonotype was seen repeatedly, ten times or more. The rearrangement links TRBV4-1 to TRBJ2-7; possible D gene TRBD1, 5 bases. Looked up from germline, CDR1 is MGHRA and CDR2 is YSYEKL. Deletions cut 0 bases from V and 2 bases from J, with 11 bases between. The CDR3 is 15 amino acids. The chain's CDR3 is CASSQDPGSTYEQYF. CDR3 nucleotides: TGCGCCAGCAGCCAAGACCCAGGGTCAACCTACGAGCAGTACTTC.

The V and J genes are TRBV3-1 and TRBJ2-2; 10 bases agree with TRBD1. Germline values: CDR1 LGHDT, CDR2 YNNKEL (reference sequence). V gave up 4 bases and J gave up 5 bases; unmatched junction bases: 4. This CDR3 contains 15 residues. CDR3 nucleotide sequence: TGTGCCAGCAGCCCCTGGGACAGGGGAACCGGGGAGCTGTTTTTT. Protein sequence: CASSPWDRGTGELFF. The variable domain in full, completed from reference TRBV3-1 and TRBJ2-2, reads DTAVSQTPKYLVTQMGNDKSIKCEQNLGHDTMYWYKQDSKKFLKIMFSYNNKELIINETVPNRFSPKSPDKAHLNLHINSLELGDSAVYFCASSPWDRGTGELFFGEGSRLTVL.

This clonotype was counted many times. The chain is built from TRBV15 and TRBJ2-3; 7 bases line up with TRBD2. The trim removed 0 bases at V and 1 base at J, leaving 4 bases unmatched. From germline, CDR1 is LNHNV and CDR2 YYDKDF (reference sequence). The CDR3 is 16 residues long. The CDR3, as DNA: TGTGCCACCAGCAGAGATAAGGCGGGAGGCACAGATACGCAGTATTTT. Encoded protein: CATSRDKAGGTDTQYF.

The chain has TRBV6-1 and TRBJ1-1; possibly TRBD1 for D (5 bases). The CDR3 is made up of 14 amino acids. Germline CDR1 MNHNS, CDR2 SASEGT. V lost 3 bases and J 5 bases, leaving 13 bases between the germline ends. Here the CDR3 DNA reads TGTGCCAGCAGTGATGGGACTGTCGATACTGAAGCTTTCTTT. Its protein product is CASSDGTVDTEAFF.

This clonotype has a handful of counts. The V call is TRBV5-1, the J call TRBJ1-2; D ambiguous. Trimming took 4 bases from V and 7 from J, leaving 17 bases between them. CDR3 length: 14 residues. The germline V gene encodes CDR1 SGHRS and CDR2 YFSETQ. As DNA, the CDR3 is TGCGCCAGCAGCCCGACGACTGTAACGAGTGGCTACACCTTC. Its translation is CASSPTTVTSGYTF.

The chain couples TRBV29-1 to TRBJ1-2; tentative D call: TRBD1 (6 bases). V was shortened by 2 bases and J by 4 bases, with 11 bases between the two germline ends. Germline V gene sequence: CDR1 SQVTM, CDR2 ANQGSEA. The CDR3 has 13 amino acids. The CDR3 bases are TGCAGCGTTGAACGCCGGGACACCTATGGCTACACCTTC. This gives the protein CSVERRDTYGYTF.

This clonotype was seen many times. J is TRBJ1-5 and V is TRBV3-1; no clear D. The CDR3 is made up of 13 amino acids. In germline, CDR1 is LGHDT, CDR2 YNNKEL (reference sequence). Trimming took 1 base from V and 3 from J, leaving 4 bases between them. CDR3 sequence reads: CASSQGHNQPQHF. The CDR3 nucleotides read TGTGCCAGCAGCCAAGGTCACAATCAGCCCCAGCATTTT.

This clonotype was recorded many times. The chain couples TRBV12-3 or TRBV12-4 to TRBJ1-1; possible D gene TRBD1, 5 bases. The V and J ends lost 8 bases and 1 base respectively, with 17 bases between them. The CDR3 contains 15 residues. The CDR3 reads CASGPGRSTNTEAFF. CDR3 DNA: TGTGCCAGCGGCCCAGGGAGGTCTACGAACACTGAAGCTTTCTTT.